These 7 T cell receptor beta chains originate from one sample sequenced in a study of post-analysis software for immune sequencing data. Unique molecular identifiers were present in the TCR beta cDNA libraries. TCRdb re-analysed the PCR reads in MiXCR, keeping a single row per CDR3 protein. The table has 180,000 or so distinct CDR3 sequences, 25% to 35% seen once; the top ten hold around 3.7%. No antigen is known for these receptors. Findings and caveats of the study: Included in a set of a few TRBV segments more frequent in patients than controls were TRBV5-6, TRBV5-1 and TRBV20-1.

Sequencing was performed on blood. Source of these receptors: a girl aged 2 to 17 with multiple sclerosis.

This clonotype was seen only a few times. The genes are TRBV7-9 and TRBJ2-3; no definite D call. This CDR3 comprises 14 residues. Germline loops: CDR1 SEHNR, CDR2 FQNEAQ (reference sequence). V was shortened by 8 bases and J by 0 bases, with 12 bases between the two germline ends. CDR3 DNA sequence: TGTGCCAGCGGGGATGCGGCTAGCACAGATACGCAGTATTTT. Residues: CASGDAASTDTQYF.

This clonotype came up a few times. This chain joins TRBV28 and TRBJ1-4, with 10 bases aligning to TRBD1. This CDR3 spans 16 amino acids. V was clipped by 5 bases and J by 3 bases; unmatched bases: 6. Germline lookup yields CDR1 MDHEN and CDR2 SYDVKM. Here the CDR3 reads CASSIDRGPSNEKLFF. In nucleotides, the CDR3 is TGTGCCAGCAGTATCGACAGGGGGCCTTCTAATGAAAAACTGTTTTTT.

The chain is built from TRBV5-4 and TRBJ2-3, with D possibly matching TRBD1 (6 bases). This CDR3 is 17 amino acids long. Germline CDR1 reads SGHNT; CDR2 reads YYREEE (reference sequence). V was trimmed by 0 bases and J by 0 bases, leaving 14 bases between them. CDR3 in DNA: TGTGCCAGCAGCTTGGAACCAAACAGGGCCAGCACAGATACGCAGTATTTT. This codes for CASSLEPNRASTDTQYF.

Comment on this clonotype: A single base separates this from a much larger clone, so it may be a read error. This sequence joins TRBV5-1 and TRBJ2-3, with 10 bases that match TRBD2. The CDR3 contains 15 residues. Germline lookup yields CDR1 SGHRS and CDR2 YFSETQ. The CDR3, as DNA: TGCGCCAGCAGCGCTAGCGGGGGCTTCACAGGTACGCAGTATTTT. This codes for CASSASGGFTGTQYF.

V usage is TRBV2 and J usage is TRBJ1-1, with 9 bases matching TRBD1. The V segment lost 6 bases and the J segment 5 bases; nucleotides outside the gene matches: 4. Germline V lookup: CDR1 SNHLY, CDR2 FYNNEI. The length of the CDR3 is 13 residues. The CDR3 sequence: CASSQGQGTEAFF. The CDR3 nucleotides read TGTGCCAGCAGCCAGGGACAGGGAACTGAAGCTTTCTTT.

This clonotype was observed a few times. The rearrangement links TRBV5-1 to TRBJ1-4; D gene uncertain. The CDR3 is 16 residues long. Germline V gene sequence: CDR1 SGHRS, CDR2 YFSETQ. V lost 2 bases to trimming and J lost 0 bases, with 11 bases between them. CDR3 nucleotides: TGCGCCAGCAGCTTCGATTCCAGCCCAACTAATGAAAAACTGTTTTTT. This sequence encodes CASSFDSSPTNEKLFF.

There are a few counts of this clonotype. For the CDR3, the DNA is TGCAGTGCAGCCTCCCGGATCAACACTGAAGCTTTCTTT. Protein product: CSAASRINTEAFF. The chain employs TRBV20-1 and TRBJ1-1; D is ambiguous. CDR3 length: 13 residues. V lost 6 bases to trimming and J lost 2 bases, with 13 bases between them. The V gene's germline CDR1 is DFQATT and CDR2 SNEGSKA (reference sequence).